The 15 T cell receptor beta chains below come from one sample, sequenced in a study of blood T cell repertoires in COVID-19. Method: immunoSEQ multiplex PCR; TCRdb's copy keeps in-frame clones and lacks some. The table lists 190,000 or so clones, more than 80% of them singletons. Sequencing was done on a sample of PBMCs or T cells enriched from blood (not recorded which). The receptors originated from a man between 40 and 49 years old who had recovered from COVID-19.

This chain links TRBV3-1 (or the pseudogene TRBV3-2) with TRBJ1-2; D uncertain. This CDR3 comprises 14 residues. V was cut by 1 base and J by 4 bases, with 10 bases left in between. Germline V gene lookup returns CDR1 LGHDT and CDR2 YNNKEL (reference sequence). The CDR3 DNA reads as TGTGCCAGCAGCCAAGCAGAGCGCCTCTATGGCTACACCTTC. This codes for CASSQAERLYGYTF.

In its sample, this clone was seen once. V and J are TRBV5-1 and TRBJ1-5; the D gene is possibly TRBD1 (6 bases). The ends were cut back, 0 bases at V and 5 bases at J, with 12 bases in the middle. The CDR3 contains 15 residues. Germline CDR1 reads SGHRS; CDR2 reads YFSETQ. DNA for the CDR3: TGCGCCAGCAGCTTGGGGGCGGGGGGCGATCAGCCCCAGCATTTT. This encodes CASSLGAGGDQPQHF.

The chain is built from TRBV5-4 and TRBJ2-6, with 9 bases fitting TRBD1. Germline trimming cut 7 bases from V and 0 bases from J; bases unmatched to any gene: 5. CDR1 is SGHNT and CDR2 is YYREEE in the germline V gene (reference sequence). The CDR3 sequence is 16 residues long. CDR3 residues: CASGQGWISGANVLTF. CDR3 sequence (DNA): TGTGCCAGCGGACAGGGGTGGATCTCTGGGGCCAACGTCCTGACTTTC.

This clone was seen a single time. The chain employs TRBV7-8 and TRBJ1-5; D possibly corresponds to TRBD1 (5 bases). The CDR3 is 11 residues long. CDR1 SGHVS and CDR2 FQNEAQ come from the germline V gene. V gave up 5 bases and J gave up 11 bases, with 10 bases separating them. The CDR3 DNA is TGTGCCAGCAGCCCGGGGGGGGCCCAGCATTTT. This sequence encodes CASSPGGAQHF.

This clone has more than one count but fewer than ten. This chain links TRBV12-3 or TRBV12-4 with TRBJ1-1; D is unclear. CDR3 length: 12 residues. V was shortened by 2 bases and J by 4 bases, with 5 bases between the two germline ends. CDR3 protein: CASSLWSTEAFF. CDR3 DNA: TGTGCCAGCAGTTTATGGAGCACTGAAGCTTTCTTT.

The CDR3 bases are TGCAGTGCTAGTGTTATAGAATCGGGATCAAGCACAGATACGCAGTATTTT. This translates into CSASVIESGSSTDTQYF. This sequence joins TRBV20-1 and TRBJ2-3, with D possibly being TRBD2 (5 bases). CDR1 DFQATT and CDR2 SNEGSKA come from the germline V gene (reference sequence). The CDR3 sequence is 17 residues long. V was shortened by 3 bases and J by 0 bases, with 19 bases between the two germline ends.

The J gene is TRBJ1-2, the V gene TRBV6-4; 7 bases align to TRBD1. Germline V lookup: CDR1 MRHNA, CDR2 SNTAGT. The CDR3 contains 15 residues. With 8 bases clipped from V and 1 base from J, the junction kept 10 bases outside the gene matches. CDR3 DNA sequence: TGTGCCAGCCGACAGGGCTTGGGGTATAACTATGGCTACACCTTC. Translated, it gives CASRQGLGYNYGYTF.

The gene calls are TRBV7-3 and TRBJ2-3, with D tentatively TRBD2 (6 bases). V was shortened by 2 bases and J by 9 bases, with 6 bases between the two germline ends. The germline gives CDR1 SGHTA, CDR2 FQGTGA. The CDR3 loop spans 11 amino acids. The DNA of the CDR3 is TGTGCCAGCAGCTTAGGGGGGACGCAGTATTTT. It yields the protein CASSLGGTQYF.

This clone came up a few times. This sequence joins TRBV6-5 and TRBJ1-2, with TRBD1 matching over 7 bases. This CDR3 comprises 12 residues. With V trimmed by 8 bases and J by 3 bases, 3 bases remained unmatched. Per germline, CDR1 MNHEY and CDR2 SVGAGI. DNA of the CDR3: TGTGCCAGCGACAGGGTGGACTATGGCTACACCTTC. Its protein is CASDRVDYGYTF.

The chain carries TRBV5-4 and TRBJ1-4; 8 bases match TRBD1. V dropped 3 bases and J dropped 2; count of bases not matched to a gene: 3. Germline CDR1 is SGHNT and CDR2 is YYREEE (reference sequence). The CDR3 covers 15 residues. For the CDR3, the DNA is TGTGCCAGCAGCTCCCAGGGGGCGACTAATGAAAAACTGTTTTTT. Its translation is CASSSQGATNEKLFF.

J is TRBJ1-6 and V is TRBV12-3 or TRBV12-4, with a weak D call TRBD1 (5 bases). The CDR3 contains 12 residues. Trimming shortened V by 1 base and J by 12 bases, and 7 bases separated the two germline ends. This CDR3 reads CASSLVGGPLHF. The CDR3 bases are TGTGCCAGCAGTTTAGTCGGGGGACCCCTCCACTTT.

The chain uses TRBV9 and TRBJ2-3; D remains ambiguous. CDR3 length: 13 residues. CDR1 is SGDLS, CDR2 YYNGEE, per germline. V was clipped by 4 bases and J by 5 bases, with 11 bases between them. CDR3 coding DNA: TGTGCCAGCAGCCCGGGTGGTGGAGATACGCAGTATTTT. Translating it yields CASSPGGGDTQYF.

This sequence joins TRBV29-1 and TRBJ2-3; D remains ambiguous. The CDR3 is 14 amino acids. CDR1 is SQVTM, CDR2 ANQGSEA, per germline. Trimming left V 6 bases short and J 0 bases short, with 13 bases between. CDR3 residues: CSVSPGPSTDTQYF. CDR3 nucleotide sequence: TGCAGCGTCTCACCGGGTCCTAGCACAGATACGCAGTATTTT.

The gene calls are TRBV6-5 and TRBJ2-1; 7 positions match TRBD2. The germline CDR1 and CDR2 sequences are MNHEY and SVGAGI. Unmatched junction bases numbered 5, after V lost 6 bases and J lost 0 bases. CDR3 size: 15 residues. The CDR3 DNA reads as TGTGCCAGCAGCCTACTAGCGATCTCCTACAATGAGCAGTTCTTC. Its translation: CASSLLAISYNEQFF.

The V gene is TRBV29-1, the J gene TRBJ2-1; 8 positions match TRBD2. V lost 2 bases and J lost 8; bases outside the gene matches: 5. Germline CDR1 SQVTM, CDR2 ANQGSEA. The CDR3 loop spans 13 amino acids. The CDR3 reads CSVERGGLHEQFF. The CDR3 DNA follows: TGCAGCGTTGAACGGGGGGGCCTACATGAGCAGTTCTTC.